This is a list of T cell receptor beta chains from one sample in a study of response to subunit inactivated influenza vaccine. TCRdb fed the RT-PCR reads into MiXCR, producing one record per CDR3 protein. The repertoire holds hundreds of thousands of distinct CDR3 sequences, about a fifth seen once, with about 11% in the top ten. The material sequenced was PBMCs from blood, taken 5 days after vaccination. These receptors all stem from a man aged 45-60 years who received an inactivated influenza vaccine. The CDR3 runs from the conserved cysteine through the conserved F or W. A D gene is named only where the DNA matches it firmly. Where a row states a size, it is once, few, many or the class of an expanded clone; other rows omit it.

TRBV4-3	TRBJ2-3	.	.	TGCGCCAGCAGCCAAGATTTCCGGGGCGCAAGCACAGATACGCAGTATTTT	CASSQDFRGASTDTQYF
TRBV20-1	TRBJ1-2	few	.	TGCAGTGCTAGATCTCTGCTCGGGCAGGAAGGCTACACCTTC	CSARSLLGQEGYTF
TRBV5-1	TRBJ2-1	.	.	TGCGCCAGCAGCTTGGATGGGGTAGGGTACAATGAGCAGTTCTTC	CASSLDGVGYNEQFF
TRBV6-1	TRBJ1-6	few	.	TGTGCCAGCAGTCAGGACTTAATCTCACCCCTCCACTTT	CASSQDLISPLHF
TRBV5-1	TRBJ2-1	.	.	TGCGGCACTGACCGGGACGCCCCCTACAATGAGCAGTTCTTC	CGTDRDAPYNEQFF
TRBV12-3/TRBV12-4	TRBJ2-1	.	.	TGTGCCAGCAGTTTAGAGGGGGGGGGCGGCAATGAGCAGTTCTTC	CASSLEGGGGNEQFF
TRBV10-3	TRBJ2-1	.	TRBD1	TGTGCCATCAGCGGTCCGGGACAGGGTTTTTACAATGAGCAGTTCTTC	CAISGPGQGFYNEQFF
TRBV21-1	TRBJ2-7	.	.	TGTGCCAGCAGCAAAACTCGACAGAGACACTTCTACGAGCAGTACTTC	CASSKTRQRHFYEQYF
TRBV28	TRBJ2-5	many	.	TGTGCCAGCAGTTCGGAAGAGACCCAGTACTTC	CASSSEETQYF
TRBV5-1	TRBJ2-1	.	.	TGCGCCAGCAGCACGTCGGGGACACCCTCCTACAATGAGCAGTTCTTC	CASSTSGTPSYNEQFF
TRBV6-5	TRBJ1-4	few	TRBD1	TGTGCCAGCAGTTACTCGCCAGGGGGCTTCGAAAAACTGTTTTTT	CASSYSPGGFEKLFF
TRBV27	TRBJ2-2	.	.	TGTGCCAGCAGTTTGAACGGACACACCGGGGAGCTGTTTTTT	CASSLNGHTGELFF
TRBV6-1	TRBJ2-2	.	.	TGTGCCAGCAGTGTGACAATAAACACCGGGGAGCTGTTTTTT	CASSVTINTGELFF
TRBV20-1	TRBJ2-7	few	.	TGCAGTGCTAGAGATGGGGCAGGGGAGAACTACGAGCAGTACTTC	CSARDGAGENYEQYF
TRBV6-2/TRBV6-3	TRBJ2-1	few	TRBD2	TGTGCCAGCAGGGCGACTAGCGGGATAGTCAATGAGCAGTTCTTC	CASRATSGIVNEQFF
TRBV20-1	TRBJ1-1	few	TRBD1	TGCAGTGCTAGAGATGCGGACAGGGGGATCGGCACTGAAGCTTTCTTT	CSARDADRGIGTEAFF
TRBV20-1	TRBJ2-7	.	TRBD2	TGCAGTTCCATAAGCGGGGGAGACTACGAGCAGTACTTC	CSSISGGDYEQYF
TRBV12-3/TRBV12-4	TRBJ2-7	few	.	TGTGCCAGCAGTTTGGGAGGCGGCTTGGGGGAGCAGTACTTC	CASSLGGGLGEQYF
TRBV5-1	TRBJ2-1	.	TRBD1	TGCGCCAGCAGCTTTAGACAGGGGGCGCCGTCCTACAATGAGCAGTTCTTC	CASSFRQGAPSYNEQFF
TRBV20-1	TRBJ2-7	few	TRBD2	TGCAGTGCTAGAACTAGCGGGCCCCCTATCTCTTCCTACGAGCAGTACTTC	CSARTSGPPISSYEQYF
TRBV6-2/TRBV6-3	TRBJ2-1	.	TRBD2	TGTGCCAGCAGTTACTCGTTCTCTGGAGCCGGGACTAGCTCGTACAATGAGCAGTTCTTC	CASSYSFSGAGTSSYNEQFF
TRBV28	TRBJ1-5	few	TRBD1	TGTGCCAGCAGATCACTGGTCAGGGGGCCTAGTCAGCCCCAGCATTTT	CASRSLVRGPSQPQHF
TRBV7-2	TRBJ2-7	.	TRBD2	TGTGCCAGCAGCTCCCTAGCGGGAGTGAAGCAGTACTTC	CASSSLAGVKQYF
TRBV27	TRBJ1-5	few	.	TGTGCCAGCAGTTTAAAGAGGCCGATTTCCTATCAGCCCCAGCATTTT	CASSLKRPISYQPQHF
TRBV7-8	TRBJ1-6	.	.	TGTGCCAGCAGCTTCCACCCTCGGGGGAATAATTCACCCCTCCACTTT	CASSFHPRGNNSPLHF
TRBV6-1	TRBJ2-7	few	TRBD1	TGTGCCAGCAGCACCCGGGGACAGGGCCTGCCCGAGCAGTACTTC	CASSTRGQGLPEQYF
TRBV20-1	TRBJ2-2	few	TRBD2	TGCAGTGCTAGAGGGTCTAGCGGGGGGACCGGGGAGCTGTTTTTT	CSARGSSGGTGELFF
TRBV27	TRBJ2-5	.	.	TGTGCCAGCAGACCGCGCTTTCAAGAGACCCAGTACTTC	CASRPRFQETQYF
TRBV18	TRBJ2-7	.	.	TGTGCCAGCTCACCGACTAGTCTGTCCAGCGAGCAGTACTTC	CASSPTSLSSEQYF
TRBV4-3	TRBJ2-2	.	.	TGCGCCAGCAGCCAAGACAACACAGGTCATACTGGCGGGGAGCTGTTTTTT	CASSQDNTGHTGGELFF
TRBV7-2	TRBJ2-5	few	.	TGTGCCAGCAGCAGGGGTTGGGAGACCCAGTACTTC	CASSRGWETQYF
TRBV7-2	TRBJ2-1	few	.	TGTGCCAGCAGCTTAGTCGCGGTTTCCTACAATGAGCAGTTCTTC	CASSLVAVSYNEQFF
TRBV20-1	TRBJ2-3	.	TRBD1	TGCAGTGCTAGGAGACCGACAGGGGCTCCAGATACGCAGTATTTT	CSARRPTGAPDTQYF
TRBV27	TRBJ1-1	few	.	TGTGCCAGCAGTTTTATAAGGGGCACCACTGAAGCTTTCTTT	CASSFIRGTTEAFF
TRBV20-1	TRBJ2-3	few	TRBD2	TGCAGTGCTAGAGATATCCCCCTAGCGGGAGGGACAGATACGCAGTATTTT	CSARDIPLAGGTDTQYF
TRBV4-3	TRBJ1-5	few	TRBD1	TGCGCCAGCAGCCAAGGACAGGGGGGACTGAATCAGCCCCAGCATTTT	CASSQGQGGLNQPQHF
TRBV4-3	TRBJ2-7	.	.	TGCGCCAGCAGCCCAGGGCGCGGTCCCAAGGGAAGGGCCTACGAGCAGTACTTC	CASSPGRGPKGRAYEQYF
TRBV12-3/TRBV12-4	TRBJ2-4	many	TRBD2	TGTGCCAGCAGTTCCACAGCGGGGGGGAGCAAAAACATTCAGTACTTC	CASSSTAGGSKNIQYF
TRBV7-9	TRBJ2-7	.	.	TGTGCCAGCAGCGCACCCCCAAGTGGCCTCGCCTCCTACGAGCAGTACTTC	CASSAPPSGLASYEQYF
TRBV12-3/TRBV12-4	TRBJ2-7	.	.	TGTGCCAGCAGTTTAAAGGAGGGAGGCTACGAGCAGTACTTC	CASSLKEGGYEQYF